A single sample gave rise to the 32 T cell receptor beta chains below, sequenced in a study of monozygotic twins with inflammatory bowel disease. TCRdb re-called the 5' RACE reads and shows each CDR3 protein once, DNA omitted. Its table records 300,000 to 400,000 distinct CDR3 sequences. Sequences were obtained from blood. All receptors come from a human donor with ulcerative colitis or Crohn's disease, or a healthy co-twin of an affected twin (not recorded which).

V is TRBV6-6 and J is TRBJ1-2; the D gene TCRdb calls, TRBD1, cannot be checked with no DNA. Germline lookup yields CDR1 MNHNY and CDR2 SVGAGI (reference sequence). This CDR3 has 14 amino acids. The CDR3 sequence is CASSYGTGGYGYTF.

The V and J genes are TRBV27 and TRBJ1-1. The CDR3 length is 16 residues. CDR1 MNHEY and CDR2 SMNVEV come from the germline V gene (reference sequence). The CDR3 loop is CASSLGKVLSPTEAFF.

This chain joins TRBV27 and TRBJ2-3; as DNA is missing, the TRBD2 call by TCRdb cannot be tested. The V gene's germline CDR1 is MNHEY and CDR2 SMNVEV (reference sequence). The CDR3 runs to 17 residues. The CDR3 loop is CASSLRGRTDSTDTQYF.

CDR3 residues: CASSLEGEQFF. The J gene is TRBJ2-1, the V gene TRBV5-1. Germline-derived CDR1 and CDR2 are SGHRS and YFSETQ. The CDR3 loop spans 11 amino acids.

The chain is built from TRBV5-1 and TRBJ2-3; TCRdb's D gene call, TRBD2, goes unchecked for lack of DNA. Germline-derived CDR1 and CDR2 are SGHRS and YFSETQ. This CDR3 has 16 residues. This CDR3 is CASRAIVSGSTDTQYF.

The V call is TRBV20-1, the J call TRBJ2-5; TCRdb's D call of TRBD2 is untestable without DNA. Germline CDR1 and CDR2: DFQATT and SNEGSKA (reference sequence). The CDR3 contains 14 residues. The CDR3 loop is CSASAAGVVETQYF.

The chain is built from TRBV2 and TRBJ2-3; checking the TCRdb D call of TRBD1 is not possible without DNA. Germline V lookup: CDR1 SNHLY, CDR2 FYNNEI. The CDR3 is 17 residues long. Here the CDR3 reads CASSTEAGGMVADTQYF.

The chain carries TRBV9 and TRBJ2-6. Germline V CDR1 and CDR2: SGDLS, YYNGEE. The CDR3 consists of 15 residues. The CDR3 loop reads CASSVQRAGANVLTF.

The CDR3 region is CASSPSRDINTEAFF. J is TRBJ1-1 and V is TRBV7-8; TCRdb's assignment of TRBD1 cannot be checked, as there is no DNA. Germline loops: CDR1 SGHVS, CDR2 FQNEAQ. The CDR3 length is 15 residues.

This chain uses TRBV7-9 with TRBJ2-7; TCRdb gives TRBD1 as the D gene, but with no DNA this cannot be confirmed. The CDR3 runs to 13 residues. The germline V gene has CDR1 SEHNR and CDR2 FQNEAQ (reference sequence). This CDR3 is CASSRDRGNEQYF.

The rearrangement links TRBV5-6 to TRBJ2-2; TCRdb proposes TRBD1, but this gene call is untestable without DNA. CDR3 length equals 16 residues. CDR1 is SGHDT and CDR2 is YYEEEE in the germline V gene. The CDR3 protein is CASSLLPGGNTGELFF.

The chain carries TRBV24-1 and TRBJ2-2; the D call from TCRdb, TRBD1, cannot be confirmed without DNA. Per germline, CDR1 KGHDR and CDR2 SFDVKD. The CDR3 length is 18 residues. The CDR3 here is CATSGRRVFGDYTGELFF.

J is TRBJ2-1 and V is TRBV12-3 or TRBV12-4; there is no DNA to check the TCRdb D call of TRBD1. CDR3 size: 17 residues. CDR3 residues: CASSEMRGPSSYNEQFF.

The genes are TRBV7-9 and TRBJ2-1; the TRBD2 assignment by TCRdb is unverifiable without DNA. Germline CDR1 is SEHNR and CDR2 is FQNEAQ (reference sequence). The CDR3 extends over 15 amino acids. The CDR3 sequence: CASSLLAGGLNEQFF.

The chain joins TRBV5-6 to TRBJ2-7; the TRBD2 assignment by TCRdb is unverifiable without DNA. CDR1 and CDR2 from the germline V gene are SGHDT and YYEEEE. CDR3 length: 15 residues. The CDR3 protein is CASSLLAGGPPEQYF.

The chain uses TRBV5-1 and TRBJ2-1; TCRdb names TRBD2, which stays unverified in the absence of DNA. CDR1 is SGHRS, CDR2 YFSETQ, per germline. The CDR3 totals 15 residues. The CDR3 loop reads CASSFGSGGLNEQFF.

The rearrangement uses TRBV7-2 and TRBJ2-7; TCRdb names TRBD1, which stays unverified in the absence of DNA. CDR1 is SGHTA and CDR2 is FQGNSA in the germline V gene. The CDR3 has 14 amino acids. CDR3 sequence reads: CASSPSGITGTTGF.

The chain links TRBV10-2 to TRBJ2-2. The CDR3 runs 11 residues. Germline assignment: CDR1 WSHSY and CDR2 SAAADI. CDR3 amino acids: CAGSNTGELFF.

The chain joins TRBV7-7 to TRBJ2-5; TCRdb's D gene call, TRBD1, goes unchecked for lack of DNA. Germline values: CDR1 SSHAT, CDR2 FNYEAQ (reference sequence). This CDR3 spans 16 amino acids. CDR3 amino acids: CASSLASGRTQETQYF.

The gene calls are TRBV15 and TRBJ2-5; the TCRdb call, TRBD1, lacks DNA for checking. Germline-derived CDR1 and CDR2 are LNHNV and YYDKDF (reference sequence). The CDR3 extends over 14 amino acids. The CDR3 reads CATGEGDREETQYF.

The chain has TRBV5-1 and TRBJ2-7; TCRdb picks TRBD2, but there is no DNA to check that call. CDR3 length: 15 amino acids. CDR1 and CDR2 from the germline V gene are SGHRS and YFSETQ. The CDR3 sequence is CASSQSGTSASEQYF.

The chain couples TRBV9 to TRBJ2-1. This CDR3 spans 14 amino acids. CDR1 and CDR2 from the germline V gene are SGDLS and YYNGEE. The CDR3 here is CASNGQGSYNEQFF. Based on the CDR3 plus reference TRBV9 and TRBJ2-1, the full variable domain is DSGVTQTPKHLITATGQRVTLRCSPRSGDLSVYWYQQSLDQGLQFLIQYYNGEERAKGNILERFSAQQFPDLHSELNLSSLELGDSALYFCASNGQGSYNEQFFGPGTRLTVL.

The chain joins TRBV6-6 to TRBJ2-7; the D gene TCRdb calls, TRBD1, cannot be checked with no DNA. There are 11 residues in the CDR3. The V gene's germline CDR1 is MNHNY and CDR2 SVGAGI (reference sequence). The CDR3 is CATKEDRAWYF.

The CDR3 loop reads CASSQTRGGNEQFF. V gene TRBV16 combines with J gene TRBJ2-1; TCRdb indicates TRBD1, and absent DNA this call remains unverified. Germline CDR1 KGHSY, CDR2 FQNENV. This CDR3 is built from 14 residues.

The chain is built from TRBV11-2 and TRBJ2-1; the TCRdb D gene call, TRBD1, has no DNA to confirm it. The CDR3 extends over 13 amino acids. The germline V gene has CDR1 SGHAT and CDR2 FQNNGV. CDR3 amino acids: CASSFTGGDEQFF.

The rearrangement joins TRBV5-5 to TRBJ2-1; TCRdb calls TRBD2, which cannot be checked without DNA. Looked up from germline, CDR1 is SGHKS and CDR2 is YYEKEE (reference sequence). The CDR3 totals 18 residues. The CDR3 is CASSLRLAGYSSYNEQFF.

The CDR3 sequence is CASSLARDYYEQYF. The gene calls are TRBV7-2 and TRBJ2-7. Germline-derived CDR1 and CDR2 are SGHTA and FQGNSA. The CDR3 sequence is 14 residues long. The variable domain in full, completed from reference TRBV7-2 and TRBJ2-7, reads GAGVSQSPSNKVTEKGKDVELRCDPISGHTALYWYRQSLGQGLEFLIYFQGNSAPDKSGLPSDRFSAERTGGSVSTLTIQRTQQEDSAVYLCASSLARDYYEQYFGPGTRLTVT.

This chain links TRBV6-5 with TRBJ2-1; TCRdb outputs TRBD1, but without DNA this stays unchecked. The CDR3 loop spans 16 amino acids. Germline V gives CDR1 MNHEY, CDR2 SVGAGI. CDR3 amino acids: CASSYSGGQPYNEQFF.

The CDR3 is CAGSLDLPPFSWRGEAQYNEQFF. The chain has TRBV11-3 and TRBJ2-1; TCRdb indicates TRBD1, and absent DNA this call remains unverified. Germline CDR1 reads SGHNT; CDR2 reads YENEEA. The CDR3 is 23 residues long.

The V gene is TRBV5-5, the J gene TRBJ2-2; lacking DNA, the TRBD1 call made by TCRdb goes unchecked. This CDR3 contains 17 residues. In germline, CDR1 is SGHKS, CDR2 YYEKEE (reference sequence). This CDR3 is CASVSSGTAGGTGELFF.

V and J are TRBV18 and TRBJ2-1. Germline V gene lookup returns CDR1 KGHSH and CDR2 LQKENI. The CDR3 contains 11 residues. The CDR3 loop is CASSPDYEQFF.

The rearrangement links TRBV11-2 to TRBJ2-2; TCRdb proposes TRBD1, but this gene call is untestable without DNA. In germline, CDR1 is SGHAT, CDR2 FQNNGV. CDR3 length equals 17 residues. CDR3 loop: CASRTIRGRQSTGELFF.